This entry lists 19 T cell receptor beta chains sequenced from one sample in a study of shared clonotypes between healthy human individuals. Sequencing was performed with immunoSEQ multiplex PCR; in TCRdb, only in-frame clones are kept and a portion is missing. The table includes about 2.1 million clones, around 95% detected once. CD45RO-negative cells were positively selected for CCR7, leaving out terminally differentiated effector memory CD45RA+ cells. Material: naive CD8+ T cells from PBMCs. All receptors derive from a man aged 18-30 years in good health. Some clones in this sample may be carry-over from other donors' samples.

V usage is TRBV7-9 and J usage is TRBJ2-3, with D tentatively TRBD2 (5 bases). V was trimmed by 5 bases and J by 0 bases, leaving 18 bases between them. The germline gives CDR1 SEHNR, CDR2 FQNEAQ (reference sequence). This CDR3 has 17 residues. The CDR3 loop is CASSRREVRVSTDTQYF. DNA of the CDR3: TGTGCCAGCAGCCGCCGTGAGGTGAGGGTTAGCACAGATACGCAGTATTTT.

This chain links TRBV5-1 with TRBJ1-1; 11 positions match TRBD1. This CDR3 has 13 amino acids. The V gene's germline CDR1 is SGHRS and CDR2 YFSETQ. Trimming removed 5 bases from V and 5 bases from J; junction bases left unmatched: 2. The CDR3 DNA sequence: TGCGCCAGCAGGGGACAGGGGGTGACTGAAGCTTTCTTT. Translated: CASRGQGVTEAFF.

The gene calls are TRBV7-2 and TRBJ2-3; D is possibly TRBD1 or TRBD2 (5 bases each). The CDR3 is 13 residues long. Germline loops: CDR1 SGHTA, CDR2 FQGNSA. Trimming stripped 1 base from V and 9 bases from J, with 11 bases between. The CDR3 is CASSLVVGDTQYF. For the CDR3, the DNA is TGTGCCAGCAGCTTAGTGGTGGGGGACACGCAGTATTTT.

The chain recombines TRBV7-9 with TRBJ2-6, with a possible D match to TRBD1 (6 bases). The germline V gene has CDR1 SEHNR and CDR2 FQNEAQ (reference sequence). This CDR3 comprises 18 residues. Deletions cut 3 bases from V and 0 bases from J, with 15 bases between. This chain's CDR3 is CASSLGAGDLSGANVLTF. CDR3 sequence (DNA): TGTGCCAGCAGCTTGGGGGCAGGGGATCTCTCTGGGGCCAACGTCCTGACTTTC.

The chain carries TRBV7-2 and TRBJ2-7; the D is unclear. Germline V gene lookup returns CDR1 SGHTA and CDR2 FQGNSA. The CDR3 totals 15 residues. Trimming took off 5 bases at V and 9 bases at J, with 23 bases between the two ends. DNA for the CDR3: TGTGCCAGCAGCCCCGATTGGACCCAGAACGTCGGGCAGTACTTC. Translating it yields CASSPDWTQNVGQYF.

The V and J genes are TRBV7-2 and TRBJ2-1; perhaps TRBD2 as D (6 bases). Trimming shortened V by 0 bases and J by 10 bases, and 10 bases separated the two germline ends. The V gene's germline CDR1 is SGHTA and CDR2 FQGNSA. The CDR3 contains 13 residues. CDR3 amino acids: CASSLAWAGEQFF. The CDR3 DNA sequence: TGTGCCAGCAGCTTAGCTTGGGCGGGAGAGCAGTTCTTC.

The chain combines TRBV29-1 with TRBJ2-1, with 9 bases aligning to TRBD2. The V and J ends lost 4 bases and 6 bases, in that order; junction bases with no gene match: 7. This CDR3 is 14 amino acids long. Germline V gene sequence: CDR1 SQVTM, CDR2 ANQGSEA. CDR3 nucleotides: TGCAGCGTTGCGGGCGGGAGGGCGCCCAATGAGCAGTTCTTC. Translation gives CSVAGGRAPNEQFF.

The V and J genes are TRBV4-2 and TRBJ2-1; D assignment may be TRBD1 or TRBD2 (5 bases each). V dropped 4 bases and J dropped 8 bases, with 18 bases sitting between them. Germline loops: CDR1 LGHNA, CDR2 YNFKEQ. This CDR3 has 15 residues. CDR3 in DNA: TGTGCCAGCAGCCCCACTATTGGGGGTAGGGATGAGCAGTTCTTC. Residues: CASSPTIGGRDEQFF.

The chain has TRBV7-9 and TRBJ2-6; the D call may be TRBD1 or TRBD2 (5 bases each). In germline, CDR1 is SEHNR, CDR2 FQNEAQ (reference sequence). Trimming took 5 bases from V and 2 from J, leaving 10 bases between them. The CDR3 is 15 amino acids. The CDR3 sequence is CASSIKGPGANVLTF. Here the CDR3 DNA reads TGTGCCAGCAGCATCAAGGGACCTGGGGCCAACGTCCTGACTTTC.

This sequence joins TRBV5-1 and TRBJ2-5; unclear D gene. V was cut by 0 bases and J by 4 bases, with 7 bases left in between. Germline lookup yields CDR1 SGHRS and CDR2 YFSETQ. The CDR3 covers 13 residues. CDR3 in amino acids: CASSLERPETQYF. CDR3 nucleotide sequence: TGCGCCAGCAGCTTGGAAAGGCCAGAGACCCAGTACTTC.

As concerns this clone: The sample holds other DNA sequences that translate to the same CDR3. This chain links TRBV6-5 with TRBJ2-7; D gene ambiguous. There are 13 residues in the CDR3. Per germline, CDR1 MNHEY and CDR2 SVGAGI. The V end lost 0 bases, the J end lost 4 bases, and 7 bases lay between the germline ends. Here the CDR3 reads CASSYSEGYEQYF. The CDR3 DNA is TGTGCCAGCAGTTACTCTGAAGGGTACGAGCAGTACTTC.

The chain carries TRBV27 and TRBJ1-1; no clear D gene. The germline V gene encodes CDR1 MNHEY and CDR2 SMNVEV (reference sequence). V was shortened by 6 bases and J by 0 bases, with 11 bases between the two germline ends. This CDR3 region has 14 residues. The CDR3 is CASSARVVNTEAFF. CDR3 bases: TGTGCCAGCAGCGCGCGGGTAGTGAACACTGAAGCTTTCTTT.

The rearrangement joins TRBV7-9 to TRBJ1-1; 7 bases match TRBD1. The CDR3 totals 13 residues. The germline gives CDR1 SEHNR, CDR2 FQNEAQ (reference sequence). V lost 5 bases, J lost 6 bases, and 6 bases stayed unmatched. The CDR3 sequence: CASSPQGRAEAFF. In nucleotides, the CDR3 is TGTGCCAGCAGCCCACAGGGGCGGGCTGAAGCTTTCTTT.

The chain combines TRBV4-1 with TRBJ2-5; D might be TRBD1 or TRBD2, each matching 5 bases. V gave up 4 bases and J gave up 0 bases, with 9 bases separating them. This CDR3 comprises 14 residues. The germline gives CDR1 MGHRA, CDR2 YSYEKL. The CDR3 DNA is TGCGCCAGCAGCCCCGGGACCCACCAAGAGACCCAGTACTTC. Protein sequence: CASSPGTHQETQYF.

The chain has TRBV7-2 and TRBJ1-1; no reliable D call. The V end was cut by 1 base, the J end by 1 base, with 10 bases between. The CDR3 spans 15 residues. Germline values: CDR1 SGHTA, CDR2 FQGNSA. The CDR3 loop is CASSLVYRANTEAFF. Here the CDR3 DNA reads TGTGCCAGCAGCTTAGTATATCGGGCGAACACTGAAGCTTTCTTT. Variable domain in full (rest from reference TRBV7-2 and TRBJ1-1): GAGVSQSPSNKVTEKGKDVELRCDPISGHTALYWYRQSLGQGLEFLIYFQGNSAPDKSGLPSDRFSAERTGGSVSTLTIQRTQQEDSAVYLCASSLVYRANTEAFFGQGTRLTVV.

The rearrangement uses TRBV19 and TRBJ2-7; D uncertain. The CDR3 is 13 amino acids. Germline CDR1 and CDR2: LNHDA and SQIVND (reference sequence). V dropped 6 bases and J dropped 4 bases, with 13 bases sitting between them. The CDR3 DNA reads TGTGCCAGTAGCACCTTTTTATATTACGAGCAGTACTTC. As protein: CASSTFLYYEQYF. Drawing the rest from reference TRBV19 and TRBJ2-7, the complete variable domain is DGGITQSPKYLFRKEGQNVTLSCEQNLNHDAMYWYRQDPGQGLRLIYYSQIVNDFQKGDIAEGYSVSREKKESFPLTVTSAQKNPTAFYLCASSTFLYYEQYFGPGTRLTVT.

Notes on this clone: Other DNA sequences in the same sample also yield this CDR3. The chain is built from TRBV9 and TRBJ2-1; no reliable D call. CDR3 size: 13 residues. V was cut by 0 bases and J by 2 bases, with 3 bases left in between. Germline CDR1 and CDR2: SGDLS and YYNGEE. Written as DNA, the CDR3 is TGTGCCAGCAGCGTAGCGACCTACAATGAGCAGTTCTTC. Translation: CASSVATYNEQFF.

The CDR3 here is CSVVVGGETQYF. DNA of the CDR3: TGCAGCGTTGTAGTAGGTGGAGAGACCCAGTACTTC. The V call is TRBV29-1, the J call TRBJ2-5; D gene uncertain. V lost 4 bases to trimming and J lost 4 bases, with 10 bases between them. The CDR3 covers 12 residues. CDR1 and CDR2 (germline): SQVTM, ANQGSEA.

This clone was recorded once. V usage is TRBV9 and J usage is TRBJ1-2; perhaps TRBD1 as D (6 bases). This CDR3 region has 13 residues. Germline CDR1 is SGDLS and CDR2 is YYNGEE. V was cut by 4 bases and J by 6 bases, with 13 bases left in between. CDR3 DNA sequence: TGTGCCAGCAGCACGACAGGTCCCCATGGCTACACCTTC. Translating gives CASSTTGPHGYTF.